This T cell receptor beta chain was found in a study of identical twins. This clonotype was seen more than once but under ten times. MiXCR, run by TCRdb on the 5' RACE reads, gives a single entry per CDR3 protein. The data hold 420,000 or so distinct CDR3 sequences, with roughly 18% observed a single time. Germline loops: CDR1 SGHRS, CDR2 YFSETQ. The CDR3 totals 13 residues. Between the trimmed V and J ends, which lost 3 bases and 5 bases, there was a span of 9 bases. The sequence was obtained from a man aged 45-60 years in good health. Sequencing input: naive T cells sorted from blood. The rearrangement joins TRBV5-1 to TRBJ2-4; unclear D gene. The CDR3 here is CASSSAVENIQYF. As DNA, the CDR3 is TGCGCCAGCAGCTCGGCAGTCGAAAACATTCAGTACTTC.